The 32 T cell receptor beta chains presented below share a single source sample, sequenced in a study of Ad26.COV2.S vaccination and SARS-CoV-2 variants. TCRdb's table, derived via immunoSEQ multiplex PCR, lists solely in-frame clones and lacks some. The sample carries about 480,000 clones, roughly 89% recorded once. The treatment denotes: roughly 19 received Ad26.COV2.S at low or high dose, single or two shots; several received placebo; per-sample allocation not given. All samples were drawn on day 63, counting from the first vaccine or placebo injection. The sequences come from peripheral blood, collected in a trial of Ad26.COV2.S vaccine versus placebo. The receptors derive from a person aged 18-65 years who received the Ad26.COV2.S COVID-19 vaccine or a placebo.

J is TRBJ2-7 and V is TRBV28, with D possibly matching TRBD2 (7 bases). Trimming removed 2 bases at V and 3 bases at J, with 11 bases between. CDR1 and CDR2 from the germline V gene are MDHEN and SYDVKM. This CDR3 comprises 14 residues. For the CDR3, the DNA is TGTGCCAGCAGTTTAGAGGGGGGGTACTACGAGCAGTACTTC. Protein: CASSLEGGYYEQYF.

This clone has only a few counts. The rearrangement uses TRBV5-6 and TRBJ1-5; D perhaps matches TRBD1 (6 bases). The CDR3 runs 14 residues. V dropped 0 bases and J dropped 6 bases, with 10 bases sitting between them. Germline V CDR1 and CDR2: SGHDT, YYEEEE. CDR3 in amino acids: CASSLGQGIQPQHF. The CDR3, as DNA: TGTGCCAGCAGCTTGGGGCAGGGGATTCAGCCCCAGCATTTT.

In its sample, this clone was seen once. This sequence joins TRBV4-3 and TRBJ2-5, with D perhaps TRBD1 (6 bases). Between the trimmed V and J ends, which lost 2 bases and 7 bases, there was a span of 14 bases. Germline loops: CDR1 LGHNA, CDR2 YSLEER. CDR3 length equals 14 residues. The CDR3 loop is CASSQRDTAGTQYF. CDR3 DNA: TGCGCCAGCAGCCAAAGGGACACGGCGGGGACCCAGTACTTC.

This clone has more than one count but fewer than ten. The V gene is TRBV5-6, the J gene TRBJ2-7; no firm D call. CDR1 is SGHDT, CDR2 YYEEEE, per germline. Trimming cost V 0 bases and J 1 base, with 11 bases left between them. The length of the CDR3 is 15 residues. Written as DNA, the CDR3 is TGTGCCAGCAGCTTGGGCGGCGGAATGTCCTACGAGCAGTACTTC. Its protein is CASSLGGGMSYEQYF.

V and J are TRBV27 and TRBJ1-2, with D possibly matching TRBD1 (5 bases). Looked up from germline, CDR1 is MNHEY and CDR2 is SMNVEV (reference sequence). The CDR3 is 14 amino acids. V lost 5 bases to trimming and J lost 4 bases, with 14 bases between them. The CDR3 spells CASSKVRVGYGYTF. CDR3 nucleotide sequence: TGTGCCAGCAGTAAAGTCAGGGTGGGCTATGGCTACACCTTC.

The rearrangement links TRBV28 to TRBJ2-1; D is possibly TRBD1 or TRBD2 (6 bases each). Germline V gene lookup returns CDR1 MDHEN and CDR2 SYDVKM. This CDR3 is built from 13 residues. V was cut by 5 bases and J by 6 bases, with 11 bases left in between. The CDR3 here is CASSRGDSNEQFF. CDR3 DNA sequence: TGTGCCAGCAGTAGGGGGGACTCCAATGAGCAGTTCTTC.

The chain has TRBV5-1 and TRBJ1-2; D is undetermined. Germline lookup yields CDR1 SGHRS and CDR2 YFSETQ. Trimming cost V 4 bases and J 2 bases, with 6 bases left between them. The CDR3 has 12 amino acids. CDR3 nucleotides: TGCGCCAGCAGCCAACCAAACTATGGCTACACCTTC. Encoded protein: CASSQPNYGYTF. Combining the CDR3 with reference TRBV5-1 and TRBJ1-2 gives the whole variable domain KAGVTQTPRYLIKTRGQQVTLSCSPISGHRSVSWYQQTPGQGLQFLFEYFSETQRNKGNFPGRFSGRQFSNSRSEMNVSTLELGDSALYLCASSQPNYGYTFGSGTRLTVV.

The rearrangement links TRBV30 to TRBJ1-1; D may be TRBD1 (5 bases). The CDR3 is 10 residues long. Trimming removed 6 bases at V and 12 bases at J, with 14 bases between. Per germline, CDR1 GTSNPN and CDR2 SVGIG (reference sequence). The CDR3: CACYGTRSFF. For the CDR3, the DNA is TGTGCCTGCTACGGGACCCGCTCTTTCTTT.

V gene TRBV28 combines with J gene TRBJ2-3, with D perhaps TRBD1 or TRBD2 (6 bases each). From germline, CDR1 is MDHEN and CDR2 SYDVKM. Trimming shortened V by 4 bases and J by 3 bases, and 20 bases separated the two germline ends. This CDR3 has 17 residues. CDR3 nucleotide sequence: TGTGCCAGCAGTTCCGGGATAGGGGGGTGGGTAACAGATACGCAGTATTTT. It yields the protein CASSSGIGGWVTDTQYF.

DNA for the CDR3: TGCGCCAGCAGCCAAGATACGGCAGGGGGCGAGGGCTATGGCTACACCTTC. This sequence encodes CASSQDTAGGEGYGYTF. This chain joins TRBV4-3 and TRBJ1-2, with 8 bases identical to TRBD1. Germline CDR1 is LGHNA and CDR2 is YSLEER. CDR3 length: 17 residues. The V gene end was trimmed by 0 bases and the J gene end by 4 bases; junction bases not matched to a gene: 10.

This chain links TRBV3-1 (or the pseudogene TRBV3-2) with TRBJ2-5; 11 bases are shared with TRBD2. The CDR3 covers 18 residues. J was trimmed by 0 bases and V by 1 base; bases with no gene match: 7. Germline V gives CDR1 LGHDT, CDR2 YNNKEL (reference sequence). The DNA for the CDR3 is TGTGCCAGCAGCCAAGGGTTGGCTAGCGGGAGGTACCAAGAGACCCAGTACTTC. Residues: CASSQGLASGRYQETQYF.

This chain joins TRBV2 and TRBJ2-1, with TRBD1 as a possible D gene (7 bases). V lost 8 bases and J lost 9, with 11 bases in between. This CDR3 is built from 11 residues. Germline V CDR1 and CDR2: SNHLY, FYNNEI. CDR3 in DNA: TGTGCCAGCCAGGAGGGGGCTGAGCAGTTCTTC. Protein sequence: CASQEGAEQFF.

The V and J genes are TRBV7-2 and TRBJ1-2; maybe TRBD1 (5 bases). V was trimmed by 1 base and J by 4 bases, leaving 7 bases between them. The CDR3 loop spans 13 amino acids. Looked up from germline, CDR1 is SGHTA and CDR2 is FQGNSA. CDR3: CASSLGQPYGYTF. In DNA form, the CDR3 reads TGTGCCAGCAGCTTAGGACAGCCCTATGGCTACACCTTC.

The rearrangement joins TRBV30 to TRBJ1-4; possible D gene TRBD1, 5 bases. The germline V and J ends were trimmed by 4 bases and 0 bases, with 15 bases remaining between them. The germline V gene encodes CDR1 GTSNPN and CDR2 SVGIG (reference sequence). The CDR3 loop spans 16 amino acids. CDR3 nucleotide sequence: TGTGCCTGGACCTCCGGGGCAGTTGCAACTAATGAAAAACTGTTTTTT. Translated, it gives CAWTSGAVATNEKLFF.

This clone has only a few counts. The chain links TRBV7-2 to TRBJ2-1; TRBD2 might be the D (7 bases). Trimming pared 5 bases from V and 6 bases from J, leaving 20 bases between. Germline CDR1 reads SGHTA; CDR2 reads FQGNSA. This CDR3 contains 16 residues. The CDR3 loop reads CASSPLRGGGGNEQFF. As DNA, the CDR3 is TGTGCCAGCAGCCCTCTGCGCGGGGGAGGGGGCAATGAGCAGTTCTTC.

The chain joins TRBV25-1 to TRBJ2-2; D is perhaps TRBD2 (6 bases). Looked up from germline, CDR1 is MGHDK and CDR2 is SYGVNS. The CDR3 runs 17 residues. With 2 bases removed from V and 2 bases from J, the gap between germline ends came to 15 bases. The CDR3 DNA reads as TGTGCCAGCAGTGAAAATGGTTGGGGGGTTAACACCGGGGAGCTGTTTTTT. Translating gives CASSENGWGVNTGELFF.

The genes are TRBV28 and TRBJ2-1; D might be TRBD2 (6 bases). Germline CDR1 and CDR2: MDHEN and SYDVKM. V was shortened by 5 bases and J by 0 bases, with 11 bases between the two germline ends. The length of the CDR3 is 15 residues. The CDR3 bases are TGTGCCAGCAGTAGAGCGGGCTTCTCCTACAATGAGCAGTTCTTC. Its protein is CASSRAGFSYNEQFF.

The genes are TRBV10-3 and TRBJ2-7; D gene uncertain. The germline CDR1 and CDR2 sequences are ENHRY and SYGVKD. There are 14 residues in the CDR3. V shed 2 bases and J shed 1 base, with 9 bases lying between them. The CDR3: CAISEGQVSYEQYF. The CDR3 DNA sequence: TGTGCCATCAGTGAGGGGCAGGTTTCCTACGAGCAGTACTTC.

The CDR3 DNA reads as TGTGCCAGTAGTCACGACCCGCGGGCACAGAATTCACCCCTCCACTTT. It encodes CASSHDPRAQNSPLHF. The gene calls are TRBV19 and TRBJ1-6; D is uncertain. Trimming cost V 5 bases and J 7 bases, with 18 bases left between them. Germline lookup yields CDR1 LNHDA and CDR2 SQIVND (reference sequence). The CDR3 sequence is 16 residues long.

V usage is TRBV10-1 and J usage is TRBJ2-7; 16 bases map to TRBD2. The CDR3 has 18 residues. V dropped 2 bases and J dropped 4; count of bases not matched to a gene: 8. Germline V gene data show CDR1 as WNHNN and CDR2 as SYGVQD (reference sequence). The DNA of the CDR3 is TGCGCCAGCAGTGAGGCCGGGACTAGCGGGAGGGAAGGGTACGAGCAGTACTTC. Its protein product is CASSEAGTSGREGYEQYF.

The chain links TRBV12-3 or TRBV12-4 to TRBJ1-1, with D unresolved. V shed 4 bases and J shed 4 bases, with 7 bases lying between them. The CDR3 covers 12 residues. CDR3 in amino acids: CASSSIVTEAFF. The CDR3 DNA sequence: TGTGCCAGCAGTTCAATAGTCACTGAAGCTTTCTTT.

CDR3 amino acids: CASSEATNQPQHF. The CDR3, as DNA: TGTGCCAGCAGTGAAGCAACCAATCAGCCCCAGCATTTT. The J gene is TRBJ1-5, the V gene TRBV2; D gene unclear. Trimming took off 0 bases at V and 3 bases at J, with 3 bases between the two ends. The CDR3 loop spans 13 amino acids. CDR1 and CDR2 (germline): SNHLY, FYNNEI.

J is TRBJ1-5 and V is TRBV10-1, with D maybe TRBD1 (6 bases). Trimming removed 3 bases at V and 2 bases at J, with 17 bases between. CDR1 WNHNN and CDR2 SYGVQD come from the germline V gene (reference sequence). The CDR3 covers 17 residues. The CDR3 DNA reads TGCGCCAGCAGTGATCCGGGACACCGGAGGGGCAATCAGCCCCAGCATTTT. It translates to CASSDPGHRRGNQPQHF.

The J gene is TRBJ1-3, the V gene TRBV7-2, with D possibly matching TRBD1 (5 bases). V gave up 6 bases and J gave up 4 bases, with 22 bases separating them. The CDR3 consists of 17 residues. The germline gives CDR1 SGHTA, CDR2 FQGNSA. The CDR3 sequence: CASSSRLGGVGGNTIYF. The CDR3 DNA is TGTGCCAGCAGTTCACGCCTGGGGGGGGTAGGAGGAAACACCATATATTTT.

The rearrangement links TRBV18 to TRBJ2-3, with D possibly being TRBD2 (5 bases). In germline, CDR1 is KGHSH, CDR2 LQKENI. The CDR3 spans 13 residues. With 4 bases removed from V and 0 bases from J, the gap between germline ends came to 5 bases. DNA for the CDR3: TGTGCCAGCTCACGAGGGAGCACAGATACGCAGTATTTT. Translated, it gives CASSRGSTDTQYF.

The CDR3 reads CASSQDQAGALGEQFF. Written as DNA, the CDR3 is TGCGCCAGCAGCCAAGACCAGGCCGGAGCCCTTGGTGAGCAGTTCTTC. V usage is TRBV4-1 and J usage is TRBJ2-1; D call uncertain. V lost 0 bases and J 9 bases, leaving 18 bases between the germline ends. Germline loops: CDR1 MGHRA, CDR2 YSYEKL. CDR3 length: 16 residues.

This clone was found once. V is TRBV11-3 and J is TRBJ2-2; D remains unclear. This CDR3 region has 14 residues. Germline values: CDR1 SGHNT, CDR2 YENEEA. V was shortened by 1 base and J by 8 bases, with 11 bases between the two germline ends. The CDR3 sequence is CASSLVPGFGELFF. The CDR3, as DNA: TGTGCCAGCAGCTTAGTCCCCGGGTTTGGGGAGCTGTTTTTT.

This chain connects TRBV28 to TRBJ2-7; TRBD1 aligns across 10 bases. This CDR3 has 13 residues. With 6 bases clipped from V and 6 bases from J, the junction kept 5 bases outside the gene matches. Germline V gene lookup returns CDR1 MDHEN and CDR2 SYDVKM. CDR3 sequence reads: CASRRDRGGEQYF. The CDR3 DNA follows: TGTGCCAGCAGGCGGGACAGGGGAGGCGAGCAGTACTTC.

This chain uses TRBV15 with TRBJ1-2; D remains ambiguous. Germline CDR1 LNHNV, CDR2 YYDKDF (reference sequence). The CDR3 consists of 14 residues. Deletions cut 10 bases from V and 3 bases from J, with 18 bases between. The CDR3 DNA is TGTGCCATCGCAGCCTACCCGGGAGACTATGGCTACACCTTC. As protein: CAIAAYPGDYGYTF.

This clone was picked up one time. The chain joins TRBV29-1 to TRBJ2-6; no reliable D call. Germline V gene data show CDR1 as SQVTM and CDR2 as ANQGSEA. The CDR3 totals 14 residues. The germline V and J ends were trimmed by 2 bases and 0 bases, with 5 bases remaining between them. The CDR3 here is CSVELSSGANVLTF. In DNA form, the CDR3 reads TGCAGCGTTGAATTAAGCTCTGGGGCCAACGTCCTGACTTTC.

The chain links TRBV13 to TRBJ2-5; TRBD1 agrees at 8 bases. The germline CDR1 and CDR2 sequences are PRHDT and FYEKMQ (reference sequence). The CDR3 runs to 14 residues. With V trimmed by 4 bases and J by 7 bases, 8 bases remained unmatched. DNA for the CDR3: TGTGCCAGCAGCTCTCGACAGGGGAGAGTGACCCAGTACTTC. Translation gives CASSSRQGRVTQYF.

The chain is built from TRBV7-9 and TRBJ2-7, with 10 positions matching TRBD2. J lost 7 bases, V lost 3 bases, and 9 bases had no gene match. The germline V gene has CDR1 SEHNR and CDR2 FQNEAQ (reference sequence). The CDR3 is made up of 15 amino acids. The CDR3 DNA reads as TGTGCCAGCAGCTTTCAAGCGGGAGGGCTTGGGGAGCAGTACTTC. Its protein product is CASSFQAGGLGEQYF.